The 30 T cell receptor beta chains in this list originate from one sample, sequenced in a study of identifying expanded T cells in peripheral blood. Method: immunoSEQ multiplex PCR; TCRdb's copy keeps in-frame clones and lacks some. This table holds under 150,000 clones, around 84% found once. The sequenced sample consisted of blood. These receptors all come from a person between 18 and 75 years old in good health.

The genes are TRBV7-6 and TRBJ2-5; D might be TRBD2 (5 bases). The CDR3 runs to 14 residues. Per germline, CDR1 SGHVS and CDR2 FNYEAQ. V was clipped by 3 bases and J by 4 bases, with 12 bases between them. The CDR3 is CASSFGGLSETQYF. Written as DNA, the CDR3 is TGTGCCAGCAGCTTTGGAGGTTTATCAGAGACCCAGTACTTC.

The chain employs TRBV7-2 and TRBJ1-4, with D unclear. The V end was cut by 1 base, the J end by 4 bases, with 7 bases between. The germline gives CDR1 SGHTA, CDR2 FQGNSA. CDR3 length: 14 residues. In DNA, the CDR3 is TGTGCCAGCAGCTTAGGGGCAGTTAATGAAAAACTGTTTTTT. It specifies CASSLGAVNEKLFF.

The table lists this clone with a few counts. The chain has TRBV10-3 and TRBJ2-3; D possibly matches TRBD1 or TRBD2 (6 bases each). Trimming removed 6 bases from V and 2 bases from J, with 18 bases in between. Per germline, CDR1 ENHRY and CDR2 SYGVKD. The CDR3 runs to 16 residues. CDR3 nucleotide sequence: TGTGCCATCAGGCAGAGTGGGGGCGGGGCCACAGATACGCAGTATTTT. Translated, it gives CAIRQSGGGATDTQYF.

The genes are TRBV5-6 and TRBJ2-3; 7 bases map to TRBD2. This CDR3 region has 14 residues. Per germline, CDR1 SGHDT and CDR2 YYEEEE. Unmatched junction bases numbered 8, after V lost 0 bases and J lost 10 bases. The CDR3 nucleotides are TGTGCCAGCAGCTTGGGCTGGGAGGGTTATGCGCAGTATTTT. It specifies CASSLGWEGYAQYF.

The CDR3 bases are TGTGCCAGCAGCCCGAATGGGTACGAGACCCAGTACTTC. It is translated as CASSPNGYETQYF. The V and J genes are TRBV7-9 and TRBJ2-5; D is undetermined. In germline, CDR1 is SEHNR, CDR2 FQNEAQ (reference sequence). CDR3 size: 13 residues. The ends were cut back, 5 bases at V and 5 bases at J, with 12 bases in the middle.

To note about this clone: Other nucleotide sequences in the sample specify the same CDR3. The V call is TRBV6-1, the J call TRBJ1-5; D gene ambiguous. The CDR3 length is 12 residues. The V end was cut by 6 bases, the J end by 5 bases, with 8 bases between. Germline lookup yields CDR1 MNHNS and CDR2 SASEGT. CDR3 loop: CASSRLDQPQHF. In DNA, the CDR3 is TGTGCCAGCAGCCGCCTAGATCAGCCCCAGCATTTT.

A note on this clone: This could be a read error, since a much larger clone is one nucleotide away. The genes are TRBV2 and TRBJ1-2; 9 bases agree with TRBD1. CDR1 and CDR2 from the germline V gene are SNHLY and FYNNEI. Trimming took 6 bases from V and 4 from J; bases not matched to a gene: 6. This CDR3 has 14 amino acids. CDR3 loop: CASSTGTGTYGYTF. For the CDR3, the DNA is TGTGCCAGCAGCACCGGGACAGGGACCTATGGCTACACCTTC.

This rearrangement joins TRBV7-9 to TRBJ1-5; D may be TRBD1 (5 bases). The germline CDR1 and CDR2 sequences are SEHNR and FQNEAQ (reference sequence). The CDR3 length is 13 residues. The V and J ends lost 1 base and 11 bases respectively, with 12 bases between them. The chain's CDR3 is CASSLDTGGSQHF. The CDR3 DNA reads as TGTGCCAGCAGCTTAGATACGGGGGGGTCCCAGCATTTT.

In its sample, this clone was seen a few times. This sequence joins TRBV6-5 and TRBJ1-2; no reliable D call. From germline, CDR1 is MNHEY and CDR2 SVGAGI. The CDR3 covers 13 residues. The ends were cut back, 7 bases at V and 4 bases at J, with 13 bases in the middle. The CDR3 bases are TGTGCCAGCAAATCGACGGGTTTCTATGGCTACACCTTC. This gives the protein CASKSTGFYGYTF.

The chain couples TRBV9 to TRBJ2-1, with 11 bases lining up with TRBD2. Germline V gene lookup returns CDR1 SGDLS and CDR2 YYNGEE. With 5 bases clipped from V and 2 bases from J, the junction kept 0 bases outside the gene matches. There are 14 residues in the CDR3. The CDR3 sequence: CASSSGGAYNEQFF. CDR3 sequence (DNA): TGTGCCAGCAGTAGCGGGGGGGCCTACAATGAGCAGTTCTTC.

This chain joins TRBV6-5 and TRBJ1-5; no firm D call. The CDR3 consists of 14 residues. Trimming cost V 2 bases and J 1 base, with 6 bases left between them. Per germline, CDR1 MNHEY and CDR2 SVGAGI. The CDR3 is CASSYIGSNQPQHF. The CDR3 DNA is TGTGCCAGCAGTTACATAGGGAGCAATCAGCCCCAGCATTTT.

The chain employs TRBV12-5 and TRBJ1-2, with D possibly TRBD1 on 6 matching bases. The germline CDR1 and CDR2 sequences are LGHNT and FRNRAP. Deletions cut 5 bases from V and 6 bases from J, with 19 bases between. The CDR3 contains 15 residues. The CDR3 DNA reads as TGTGCTAGTGGTGTGGGGGACAACAGGGCCCATGGCTACACCTTC. This encodes CASGVGDNRAHGYTF.

The chain couples TRBV14 to TRBJ2-3, with 7 bases identical to TRBD2. The V gene end was trimmed by 4 bases and the J gene end by 0 bases; junction bases not matched to a gene: 7. The V gene's germline CDR1 is SGHDN and CDR2 FVKESK. CDR3 length equals 16 residues. The chain's CDR3 is CASSRGTTYSTDTQYF. In DNA form, the CDR3 reads TGTGCCAGCAGCCGCGGGACTACCTATAGCACAGATACGCAGTATTTT.

The rearrangement uses TRBV19 and TRBJ2-1, with 8 bases aligning to TRBD2. CDR1 and CDR2 (germline): LNHDA, SQIVND (reference sequence). The CDR3 spans 13 residues. V dropped 6 bases and J dropped 9; count of bases not matched to a gene: 7. The DNA of the CDR3 is TGTGCCAGTAGAGCGGGGGCGCTGGTTGAGCAGTTCTTC. This gives the protein CASRAGALVEQFF.

The chain recombines TRBV19 with TRBJ1-5; TRBD1 agrees at 8 bases. Germline V CDR1 and CDR2: LNHDA, SQIVND (reference sequence). The length of the CDR3 is 17 residues. With V trimmed by 5 bases and J by 0 bases, 9 bases remained unmatched. The CDR3 protein is CASSPGQGAYSNQPQHF. CDR3 coding DNA: TGTGCCAGTAGTCCCGGACAGGGAGCCTATAGCAATCAGCCCCAGCATTTT.

This sequence joins TRBV2 and TRBJ2-3; D gene unclear. CDR1 SNHLY and CDR2 FYNNEI come from the germline V gene. Deletions cut 3 bases from V and 0 bases from J, with 4 bases between. The CDR3 contains 13 residues. Here the CDR3 reads CASSDGSTDTQYF. CDR3 nucleotide sequence: TGTGCCAGCAGTGACGGAAGCACAGATACGCAGTATTTT.

The V call is TRBV29-1, the J call TRBJ1-1; TRBD1 matches 8 bases. J gave up 4 bases and V 7 bases, and 8 bases lay outside the gene matches. Germline V gives CDR1 SQVTM, CDR2 ANQGSEA. The CDR3 length is 13 residues. For the CDR3, the DNA is TGCAGCGCCGGGGACAGGTCAACCACTGAAGCTTTCTTT. It specifies CSAGDRSTTEAFF.

The rearrangement links TRBV10-1 to TRBJ2-7; tentatively, D is TRBD1 or TRBD2 (5 bases each). Germline CDR1 reads WNHNN; CDR2 reads SYGVQD (reference sequence). The CDR3 contains 17 residues. Trimming cost V 4 bases and J 0 bases, with 19 bases left between them. This CDR3 is CASSGGVGPWNSYEQYF. The CDR3 DNA reads TGCGCCAGCAGTGGGGGAGTGGGGCCTTGGAACTCCTACGAGCAGTACTTC.

The sample holds a few counts of this clone. The chain joins TRBV5-4 to TRBJ1-2, with a tentative D call TRBD1 (5 bases). Germline CDR1 SGHNT, CDR2 YYREEE (reference sequence). The V and J ends lost 3 bases and 8 bases respectively, with 17 bases between them. This CDR3 has 14 amino acids. For the CDR3, the DNA is TGTGCCAGCAGCTCCCGGACGGGACCGGGAGGCTACACCTTC. It specifies CASSSRTGPGGYTF.

V is TRBV9 and J is TRBJ1-5; D ambiguous. CDR1 SGDLS and CDR2 YYNGEE come from the germline V gene. Trimming left V 4 bases short and J 0 bases short, with 8 bases between. The CDR3 contains 14 residues. The CDR3 loop is CASSLEDSNQPQHF. For the CDR3, the DNA is TGTGCCAGCAGCTTAGAGGATAGCAATCAGCCCCAGCATTTT.

The chain is built from TRBV19 and TRBJ1-2; D unresolved. CDR1 is LNHDA, CDR2 SQIVND, per germline (reference sequence). The V gene lost 6 bases and the J gene lost 4 bases, with 12 bases spanning the gap. The CDR3 is 13 residues long. CDR3 coding DNA: TGTGCCAGTAGGGCAGCCCAACTCTATGGCTACACCTTC. Translating it yields CASRAAQLYGYTF.

This chain links TRBV7-8 with TRBJ2-7; 11 bases line up with TRBD1. Trimming cost V 1 base and J 6 bases; bases outside gene matches: 5. The CDR3 has 15 amino acids. CDR1 SGHVS and CDR2 FQNEAQ come from the germline V gene. CDR3 protein: CASSLVAGTGGEQYF. The CDR3 nucleotides are TGTGCCAGCAGCTTAGTGGCCGGGACAGGGGGCGAGCAGTACTTC.

The chain uses TRBV9 and TRBJ1-4; 9 nucleotides match TRBD1. This CDR3 region has 16 residues. J lost 0 bases, V lost 5 bases, and 5 bases had no gene match. Per germline, CDR1 SGDLS and CDR2 YYNGEE. CDR3 sequence (DNA): TGTGCCAGCAGTTCGGGACAGGGTCCAACTAATGAAAAACTGTTTTTT. The encoded protein is CASSSGQGPTNEKLFF.

This chain connects TRBV4-1 to TRBJ2-7; TRBD2 is a possible D gene (5 bases). Germline lookup yields CDR1 MGHRA and CDR2 YSYEKL. V shed 1 base and J shed 7 bases, with 11 bases lying between them. This CDR3 has 13 amino acids. The CDR3 nucleotides read TGCGCCAGCAGCCAAGGAGCGGCGAGGGAGCAGTACTTC. Residues: CASSQGAAREQYF.

Only a few counts were recorded for this clone. The rearrangement joins TRBV10-1 to TRBJ1-3; no firm D call. Germline loops: CDR1 WNHNN, CDR2 SYGVQD (reference sequence). Trimming removed 6 bases at V and 5 bases at J, with 11 bases between. This CDR3 contains 13 residues. The CDR3 bases are TGCGCCAGCAGCCCAAAGAGGAGAAACACCATATATTTT. This sequence encodes CASSPKRRNTIYF.

The chain recombines TRBV6-6 with TRBJ2-3; TRBD1 agrees at 8 bases. This CDR3 has 15 amino acids. V lost 6 bases to trimming and J lost 5 bases; unmatched junction nucleotides: 10. The germline V gene has CDR1 MNHNY and CDR2 SVGAGI (reference sequence). The CDR3 coding sequence is TGTGCCAGCAGAAAATTCGGACAGGGAGTAGATACGCAGTATTTT. Protein sequence: CASRKFGQGVDTQYF.

In its sample, this clone was seen many times. The chain is built from TRBV30 and TRBJ1-2; D unclear. The CDR3 runs to 13 residues. V was pared by 3 bases and J by 3 bases, with 11 bases between. The germline gives CDR1 GTSNPN, CDR2 SVGIG (reference sequence). As DNA, the CDR3 is TGTGCCTGGAGAGCTTTCGGTCACTATGGCTACACCTTC. Translation gives CAWRAFGHYGYTF.

In nucleotides, the CDR3 is TGTGCCAGCAGCTTAGTTTATCAGGCCCGGGAGACCCAGTACTTC. Translation gives CASSLVYQARETQYF. The chain couples TRBV7-7 to TRBJ2-5; D is ambiguous. V shed 1 base and J shed 5 bases, with 14 bases lying between them. The germline gives CDR1 SSHAT, CDR2 FNYEAQ (reference sequence). This CDR3 is 15 amino acids long.

This clone was counted between two and nine times. The V and J genes are TRBV5-6 and TRBJ1-6, with TRBD1 matching 7 bases. The CDR3 length is 13 residues. CDR1 SGHDT and CDR2 YYEEEE come from the germline V gene. V shed 1 base and J 15 bases; nucleotides not matched to a gene: 7. The CDR3 DNA reads TGTGCCAGCAGCTTGAGAACAGGGGAACTCCTCCACTTT. It encodes CASSLRTGELLHF.

This rearrangement joins TRBV20-1 to TRBJ2-1; D not resolved. This CDR3 has 11 residues. Trimming took 3 bases from V and 7 from J, leaving 7 bases between them. Looked up from germline, CDR1 is DFQATT and CDR2 is SNEGSKA (reference sequence). The CDR3 DNA is TGCAGTGCTAGTTGGGTAAATGAGCAGTTCTTC. It translates to CSASWVNEQFF.